This TCR beta chain is drawn from a study of beta chain features in type 1 diabetes. Study-level results: A moderate, significant TCRB CDR3 shortening appeared in type 1 diabetes across four CD4+ subsets. Cells with high TCR expression could be over-represented by cDNA sequencing.

Of note for this clone: Its antigen is not identified.

This CDR3 region has 12 residues. V dropped 6 bases and J dropped 3 bases, with 8 bases sitting between them. Per germline, CDR1 MNHNY and CDR2 SVGAGI (reference sequence). TCRB transcripts that were expressed got sequenced, as all of the isolated RNA had been reverse transcribed. Here immunoSEQ multiplex PCR was the method, and the copy in TCRdb shows in-frame clones only, minus some. Of 110,000 or so clones in the sample, approximately 39% were seen once. This clonotype was sampled from a woman younger than 35 in good health. The chain carries TRBV6-6 and TRBJ2-5; D gene uncertain. Material for sequencing was stem cell memory CD4+ T cells from blood. The CDR3 DNA is TGTGCCAGCAGCCCTCGTGAAGAGACCCAGTACTTC. It translates to CASSPREETQYF.